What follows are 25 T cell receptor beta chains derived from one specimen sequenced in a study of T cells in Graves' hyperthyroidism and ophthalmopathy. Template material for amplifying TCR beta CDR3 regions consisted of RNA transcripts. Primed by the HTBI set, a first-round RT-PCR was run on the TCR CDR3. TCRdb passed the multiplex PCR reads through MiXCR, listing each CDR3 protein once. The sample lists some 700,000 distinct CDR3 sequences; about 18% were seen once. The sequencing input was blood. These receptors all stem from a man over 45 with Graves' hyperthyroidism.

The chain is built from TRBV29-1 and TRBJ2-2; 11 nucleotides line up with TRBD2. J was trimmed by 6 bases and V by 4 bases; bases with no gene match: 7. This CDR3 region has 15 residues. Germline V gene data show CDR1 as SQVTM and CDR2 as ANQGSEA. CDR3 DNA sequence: TGCAGCGTTGGACTAGCGGGGTTAAGAGCCGGGGAGCTGTTTTTT. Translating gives CSVGLAGLRAGELFF.

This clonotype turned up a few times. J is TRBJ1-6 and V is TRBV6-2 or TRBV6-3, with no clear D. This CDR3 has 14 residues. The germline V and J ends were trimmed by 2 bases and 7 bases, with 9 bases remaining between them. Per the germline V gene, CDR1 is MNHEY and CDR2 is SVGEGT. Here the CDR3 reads CASSYEARNSPLHF. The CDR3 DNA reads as TGTGCCAGCAGTTACGAGGCAAGGAATTCACCCCTCCACTTT.

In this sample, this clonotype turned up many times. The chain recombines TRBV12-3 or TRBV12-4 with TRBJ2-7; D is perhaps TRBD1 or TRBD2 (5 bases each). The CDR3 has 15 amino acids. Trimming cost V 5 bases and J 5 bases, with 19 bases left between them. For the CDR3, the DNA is TGTGCCAGCAGTGTCCGGGACGGACGTGGGAACGAGCAGTACTTC. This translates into CASSVRDGRGNEQYF.

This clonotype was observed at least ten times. The CDR3 loop reads CSARDQLSYNEQFF. The DNA for the CDR3 is TGCAGTGCTAGAGACCAACTCTCCTACAATGAGCAGTTCTTC. The genes are TRBV20-1 and TRBJ2-1; D ambiguous. Deletions cut 0 bases from V and 0 bases from J, with 6 bases between. This CDR3 spans 14 amino acids. CDR1 and CDR2 (germline): DFQATT, SNEGSKA (reference sequence).

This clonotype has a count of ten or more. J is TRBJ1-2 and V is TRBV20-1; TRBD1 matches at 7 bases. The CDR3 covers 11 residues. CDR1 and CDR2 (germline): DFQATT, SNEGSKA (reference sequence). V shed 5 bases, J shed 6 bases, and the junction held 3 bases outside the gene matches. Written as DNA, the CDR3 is TGCAGTGCTGCGCAGGGGGATGGCTACACCTTC. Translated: CSAAQGDGYTF.

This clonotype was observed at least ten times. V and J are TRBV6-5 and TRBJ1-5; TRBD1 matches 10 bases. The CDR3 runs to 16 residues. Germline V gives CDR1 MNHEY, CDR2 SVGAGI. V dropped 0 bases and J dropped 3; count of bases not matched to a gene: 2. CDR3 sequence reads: CASSYSTGGVNQPQHF. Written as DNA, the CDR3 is TGTGCCAGCAGTTACTCGACAGGGGGCGTCAATCAGCCCCAGCATTTT.

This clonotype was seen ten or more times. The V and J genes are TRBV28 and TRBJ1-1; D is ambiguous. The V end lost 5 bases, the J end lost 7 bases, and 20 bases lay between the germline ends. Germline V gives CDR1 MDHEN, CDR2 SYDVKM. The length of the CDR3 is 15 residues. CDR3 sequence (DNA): TGTGCCAGCAGTCCACCGGCCCCCATGTTGGTTGAAGCTTTCTTT. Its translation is CASSPPAPMLVEAFF. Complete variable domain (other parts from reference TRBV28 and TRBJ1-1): DVKVTQSSRYLVKRTGEKVFLECVQDMDHENMFWYRQDPGLGLRLIYFSYDVKMKEKGDIPEGYSVSREKKERFSLILESASTNQTSMYLCASSPPAPMLVEAFFGQGTRLTVV.

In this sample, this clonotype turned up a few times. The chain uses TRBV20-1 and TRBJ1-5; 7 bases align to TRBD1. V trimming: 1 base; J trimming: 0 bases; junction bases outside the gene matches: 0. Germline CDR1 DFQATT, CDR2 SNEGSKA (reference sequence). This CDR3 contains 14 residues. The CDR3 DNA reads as TGCAGTGCTAGAGCAGGGGGTAGCAATCAGCCCCAGCATTTT. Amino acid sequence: CSARAGGSNQPQHF.

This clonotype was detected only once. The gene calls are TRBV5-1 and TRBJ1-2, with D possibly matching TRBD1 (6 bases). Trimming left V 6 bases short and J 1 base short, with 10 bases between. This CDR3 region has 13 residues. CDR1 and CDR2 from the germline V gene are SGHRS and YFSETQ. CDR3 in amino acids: CASTLQGNYGYTF. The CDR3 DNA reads TGCGCCAGCACACTACAGGGTAACTATGGCTACACCTTC. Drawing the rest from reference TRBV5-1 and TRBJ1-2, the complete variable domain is KAGVTQTPRYLIKTRGQQVTLSCSPISGHRSVSWYQQTPGQGLQFLFEYFSETQRNKGNFPGRFSGRQFSNSRSEMNVSTLELGDSALYLCASTLQGNYGYTFGSGTRLTVV.

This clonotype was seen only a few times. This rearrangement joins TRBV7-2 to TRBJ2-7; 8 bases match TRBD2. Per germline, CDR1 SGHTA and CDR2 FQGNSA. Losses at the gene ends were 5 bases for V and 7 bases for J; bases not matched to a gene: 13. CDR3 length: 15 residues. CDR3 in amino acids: CASSPSTSGPGEQYF. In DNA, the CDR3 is TGTGCCAGCAGCCCGAGCACTAGCGGACCGGGGGAGCAGTACTTC.

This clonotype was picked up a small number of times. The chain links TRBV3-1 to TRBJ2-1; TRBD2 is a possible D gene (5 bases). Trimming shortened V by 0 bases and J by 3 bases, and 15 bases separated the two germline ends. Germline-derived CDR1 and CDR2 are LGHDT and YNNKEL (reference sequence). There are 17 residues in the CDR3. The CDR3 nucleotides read TGTGCCAGCAGCCAAGATGGAAGCGGCTCAATCTACAATGAGCAGTTCTTC. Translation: CASSQDGSGSIYNEQFF.

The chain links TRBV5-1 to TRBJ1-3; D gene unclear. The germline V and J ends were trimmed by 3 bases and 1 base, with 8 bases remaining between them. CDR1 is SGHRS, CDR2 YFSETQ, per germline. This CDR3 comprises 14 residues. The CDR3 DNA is TGCGCCAGCAGCTGGGCCGATTCTGGAAACACCATATATTTT. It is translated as CASSWADSGNTIYF.

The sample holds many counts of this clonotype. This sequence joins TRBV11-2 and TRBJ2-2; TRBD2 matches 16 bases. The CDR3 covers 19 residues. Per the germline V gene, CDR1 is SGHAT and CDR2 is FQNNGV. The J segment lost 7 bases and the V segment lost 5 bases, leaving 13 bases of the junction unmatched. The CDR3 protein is CASSKPGTSGRARGGELFF. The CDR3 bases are TGTGCCAGCAGCAAACCCGGGACTAGCGGGAGGGCCAGGGGCGGGGAGCTGTTTTTT.

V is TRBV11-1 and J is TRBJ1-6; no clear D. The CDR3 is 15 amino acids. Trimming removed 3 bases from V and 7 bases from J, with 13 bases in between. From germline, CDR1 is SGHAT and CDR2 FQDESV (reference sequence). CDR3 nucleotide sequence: TGTGCCAGCAGCTTCCTCGCCAGTGTAAATTCACCCCTCCACTTT. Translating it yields CASSFLASVNSPLHF.

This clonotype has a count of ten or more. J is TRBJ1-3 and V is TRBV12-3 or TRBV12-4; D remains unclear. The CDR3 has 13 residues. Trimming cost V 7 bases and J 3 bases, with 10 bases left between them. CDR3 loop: CASNPEIGNTIYF. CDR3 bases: TGTGCCAGCAATCCGGAGATTGGAAACACCATATATTTT.

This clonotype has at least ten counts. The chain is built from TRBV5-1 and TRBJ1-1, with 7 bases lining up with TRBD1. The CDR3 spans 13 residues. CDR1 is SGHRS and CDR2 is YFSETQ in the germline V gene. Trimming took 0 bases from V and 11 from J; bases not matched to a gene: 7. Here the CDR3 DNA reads TGCGCCAGCAGCTTGGCAGAAGGGGGCAGGGCTTTCTTT. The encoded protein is CASSLAEGGRAFF.

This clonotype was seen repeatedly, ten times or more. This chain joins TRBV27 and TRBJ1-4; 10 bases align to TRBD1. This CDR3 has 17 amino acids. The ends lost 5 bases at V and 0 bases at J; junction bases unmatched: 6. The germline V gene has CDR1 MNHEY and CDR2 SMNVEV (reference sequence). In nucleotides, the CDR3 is TGTGCCAGCAGTCCAGACAGGGGGCCAGCAACTAATGAAAAACTGTTTTTT. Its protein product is CASSPDRGPATNEKLFF.

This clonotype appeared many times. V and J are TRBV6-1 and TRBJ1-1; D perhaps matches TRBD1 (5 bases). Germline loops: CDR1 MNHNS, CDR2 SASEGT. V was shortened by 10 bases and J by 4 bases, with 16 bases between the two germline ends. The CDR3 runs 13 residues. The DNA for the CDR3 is TGTGCCATCCGAAGGGCAGGGCTCACTGAAGCTTTCTTT. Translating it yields CAIRRAGLTEAFF.

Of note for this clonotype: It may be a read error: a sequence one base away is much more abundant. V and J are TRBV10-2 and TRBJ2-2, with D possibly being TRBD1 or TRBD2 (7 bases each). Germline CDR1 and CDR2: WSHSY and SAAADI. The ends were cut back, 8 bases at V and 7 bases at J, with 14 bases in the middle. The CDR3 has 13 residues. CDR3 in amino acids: CASWQGGGGELFF. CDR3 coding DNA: TGCGCCAGCTGGCAGGGGGGGGGCGGGGAGCTGTTTTTT.

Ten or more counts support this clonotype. The CDR3 sequence: CASSVGRIGEKLFF. The DNA for the CDR3 is TGTGCCAGCAGTGTAGGCAGGATAGGAGAAAAACTGTTTTTT. The chain carries TRBV6-1 and TRBJ1-4; no clear D gene. V gave up 4 bases and J gave up 8 bases, with 14 bases separating them. Germline assignment: CDR1 MNHNS and CDR2 SASEGT. The CDR3 is made up of 14 amino acids.

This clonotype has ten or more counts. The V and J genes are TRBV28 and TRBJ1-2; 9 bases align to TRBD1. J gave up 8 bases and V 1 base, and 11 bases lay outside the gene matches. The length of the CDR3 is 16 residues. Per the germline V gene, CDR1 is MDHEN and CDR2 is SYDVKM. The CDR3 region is CASSLSPGQGLDGYTF. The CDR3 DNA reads TGTGCCAGCAGTTTATCCCCCGGACAGGGGTTGGACGGCTACACCTTC.

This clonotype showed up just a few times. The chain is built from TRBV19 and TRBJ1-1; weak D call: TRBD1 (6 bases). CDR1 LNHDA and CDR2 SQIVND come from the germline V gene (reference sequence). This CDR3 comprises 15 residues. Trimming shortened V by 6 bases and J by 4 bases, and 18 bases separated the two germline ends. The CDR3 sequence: CASSPHRDLGTEAFF. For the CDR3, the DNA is TGTGCCAGTAGCCCACACAGGGATCTGGGCACTGAAGCTTTCTTT.

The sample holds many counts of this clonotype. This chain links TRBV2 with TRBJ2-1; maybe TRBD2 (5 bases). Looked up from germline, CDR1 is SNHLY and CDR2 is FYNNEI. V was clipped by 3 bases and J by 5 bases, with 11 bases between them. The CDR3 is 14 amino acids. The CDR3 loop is CASSDRLTHNEQFF. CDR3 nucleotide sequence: TGTGCCAGCAGTGATAGACTAACCCACAATGAGCAGTTCTTC.

In DNA, the CDR3 is TGTGCCAGTAGGGGACAGGGGTTGCCCAAAAACATTCAGTACTTC. Its translation is CASRGQGLPKNIQYF. V is TRBV19 and J is TRBJ2-4, with 10 nucleotides matching TRBD1. V lost 6 bases and J lost 2; bases outside the gene matches: 4. Germline lookup yields CDR1 LNHDA and CDR2 SQIVND (reference sequence). The CDR3 contains 15 residues. Based on the CDR3 plus reference TRBV19 and TRBJ2-4, the full variable domain is DGGITQSPKYLFRKEGQNVTLSCEQNLNHDAMYWYRQDPGQGLRLIYYSQIVNDFQKGDIAEGYSVSREKKESFPLTVTSAQKNPTAFYLCASRGQGLPKNIQYFGAGTRLSVL.

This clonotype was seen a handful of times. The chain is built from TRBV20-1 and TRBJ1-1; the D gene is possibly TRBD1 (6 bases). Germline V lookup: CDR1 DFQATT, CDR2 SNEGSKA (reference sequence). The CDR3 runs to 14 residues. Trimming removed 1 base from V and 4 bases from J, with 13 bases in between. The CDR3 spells CSARGTGRSTEAFF. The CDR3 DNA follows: TGCAGTGCTAGAGGAACAGGGAGGAGCACTGAAGCTTTCTTT.